These 16 T cell receptor beta chains were sequenced from one sample in a study of blood T cell repertoires in COVID-19. Libraries were prepared by immunoSEQ multiplex PCR; TCRdb keeps only in-frame clonotypes and omits some of them. The sample lists 300,000 to 400,000 clones, roughly 90% seen once, with 6% to 8.5% in the top ten. Sequencing used peripheral blood. The receptors were sampled from a woman aged 70-85 years with COVID-19, enrolled during active disease.

The V gene is TRBV30, the J gene TRBJ1-3, with 8 positions matching TRBD1. Germline V gene data show CDR1 as GTSNPN and CDR2 as SVGIG (reference sequence). CDR3 length: 14 residues. After removal of 3 bases from V and 7 bases from J, the junction contained 8 bases not matched to a gene. The DNA of the CDR3 is TGTGCCTGGAGCGCACGGACAGGGTGGAACACCATATATTTT. Translation: CAWSARTGWNTIYF.

This chain uses TRBV4-3 with TRBJ2-5; TRBD1 aligns across 8 bases. The V segment lost 0 bases and the J segment 1 base; nucleotides outside the gene matches: 1. This CDR3 spans 15 amino acids. The germline V gene has CDR1 LGHNA and CDR2 YSLEER. The DNA for the CDR3 is TGCGCCAGCAGCCAAGAAGGACAGGGCCAAGAGACCCAGTACTTC. This encodes CASSQEGQGQETQYF.

The chain uses TRBV9 and TRBJ2-5; D unresolved. The CDR3 is 14 residues long. V lost 3 bases and J 7 bases, leaving 16 bases between the germline ends. CDR1 SGDLS and CDR2 YYNGEE come from the germline V gene. CDR3 nucleotides: TGTGCCAGCAGCGCCTTACTTAACCCCGCGACCCAGTACTTC. Its protein is CASSALLNPATQYF. The full variable domain, its missing parts supplied by reference TRBV9 and TRBJ2-5, is DSGVTQTPKHLITATGQRVTLRCSPRSGDLSVYWYQQSLDQGLQFLIQYYNGEERAKGNILERFSAQQFPDLHSELNLSSLELGDSALYFCASSALLNPATQYFGPGTRLLVL.

This rearrangement joins TRBV5-4 to TRBJ1-1; 8 positions match TRBD1. From germline, CDR1 is SGHNT and CDR2 YYREEE (reference sequence). V lost 5 bases and J lost 1; bases outside the gene matches: 10. The CDR3 sequence is 16 residues long. The CDR3 loop reads CASRRLGQGQNTEAFF. The CDR3, as DNA: TGTGCCAGCAGACGACTTGGACAGGGACAGAACACTGAAGCTTTCTTT.

This clone was detected only once. The chain is built from TRBV7-9 and TRBJ2-5; perhaps TRBD1 as D (6 bases). V gave up 4 bases and J gave up 5 bases, with 14 bases separating them. Germline assignment: CDR1 SEHNR and CDR2 FQNEAQ (reference sequence). This CDR3 region has 14 residues. The CDR3 protein is CASSSTGLWETQYF. CDR3 sequence (DNA): TGTGCCAGCAGCTCTACAGGGTTGTGGGAGACCCAGTACTTC.

This clone was detected only once. The rearrangement joins TRBV24-1 to TRBJ2-5, with D possibly matching TRBD1 (6 bases). The germline gives CDR1 KGHDR, CDR2 SFDVKD. Deletions cut 5 bases from V and 4 bases from J, with 16 bases between. The length of the CDR3 is 15 residues. CDR3 coding DNA: TGTGCCACCAGTGGGGTCAGGGGCGCAAGAGAGACCCAGTACTTC. As protein: CATSGVRGARETQYF.

The chain couples TRBV7-6 to TRBJ1-1; 8 bases match TRBD1. CDR1 and CDR2 (germline): SGHVS, FNYEAQ. The ends lost 5 bases at V and 2 bases at J; junction bases unmatched: 7. The CDR3 sequence is 15 residues long. The CDR3 loop reads CASSRGTGGNTEAFF. CDR3 DNA sequence: TGTGCCAGCAGCCGCGGGACAGGTGGAAACACTGAAGCTTTCTTT.

This chain joins TRBV5-1 and TRBJ2-3, with D perhaps TRBD2 (6 bases). Germline V CDR1 and CDR2: SGHRS, YFSETQ. The CDR3 is made up of 15 amino acids. V lost 8 bases and J lost 6, with 22 bases in between. The CDR3 sequence is CASNPGGDRRDTQYF. The DNA for the CDR3 is TGCGCCAGTAACCCCGGCGGGGACCGCCGTGATACGCAGTATTTT.

This chain uses TRBV18 with TRBJ2-7; D may be TRBD2 (5 bases). Germline V gene sequence: CDR1 KGHSH, CDR2 LQKENI. There are 15 residues in the CDR3. V lost 2 bases, J lost 9 bases, and 20 bases lay in between. CDR3 bases: TGTGCCAGCTCACCAAAGAACGAGGGTTGGGCGGGGCAGTACTTC. Its protein product is CASSPKNEGWAGQYF.

The chain recombines TRBV6-5 with TRBJ2-3; 10 positions agree with TRBD2. The CDR3 runs 15 residues. The germline gives CDR1 MNHEY, CDR2 SVGAGI. The J segment lost 5 bases and the V segment lost 5 bases, leaving 7 bases of the junction unmatched. The CDR3 sequence is CASSRGTSVGDTQYF. The DNA of the CDR3 is TGTGCCAGCAGTCGGGGGACTAGCGTGGGAGATACGCAGTATTTT.

CDR3 loop: CAMSSALRNEQFF. As DNA, the CDR3 is TGTGCCATGAGCAGCGCCCTAAGGAATGAGCAGTTCTTC. The genes are TRBV28 and TRBJ2-1; D gene uncertain. The CDR3 sequence is 13 residues long. The germline V gene encodes CDR1 MDHEN and CDR2 SYDVKM. V shed 10 bases and J shed 7 bases, with 17 bases lying between them.

The chain has TRBV23-1 and TRBJ2-2; D not resolved. TRBV23-1 is labeled an ORF, and its function is uncertain. V was shortened by 4 bases and J by 6 bases, with 12 bases between the two germline ends. The CDR3 length is 14 residues. The CDR3 loop reads CASSLRLPAGELFF. CDR3 DNA: TGCGCCAGCAGTCTTCGCCTCCCGGCCGGGGAGCTGTTTTTT.

This clone was picked up one time. The CDR3 spells CASSQGPFLETQYF. The DNA for the CDR3 is TGTGCCAGCAGCCAAGGTCCGTTCCTTGAGACCCAGTACTTC. The chain recombines TRBV3-1 (or the pseudogene TRBV3-2) with TRBJ2-5; D gene unclear. The V and J ends lost 1 base and 5 bases respectively, with 11 bases between them. CDR1 and CDR2 from the germline V gene are LGHDT and YNNKEL (reference sequence). This CDR3 contains 14 residues.

This chain connects TRBV5-1 to TRBJ2-2, with a weak D call TRBD1 (5 bases). V was clipped by 0 bases and J by 0 bases, with 9 bases between them. This CDR3 is 16 amino acids long. Per germline, CDR1 SGHRS and CDR2 YFSETQ. DNA of the CDR3: TGCGCCAGCAGCTTGGGGACACCCTCGAACACCGGGGAGCTGTTTTTT. It yields the protein CASSLGTPSNTGELFF.

J is TRBJ1-1 and V is TRBV28; TRBD1 aligns across 9 bases. The CDR3 loop spans 14 amino acids. V was pared by 6 bases and J by 5 bases, with 7 bases of the junction left unmatched. Germline V CDR1 and CDR2: MDHEN, SYDVKM. As DNA, the CDR3 is TGTGCCAGCAGGGAACCGGGACAGGGAACTGAAGCTTTCTTT. Translation: CASREPGQGTEAFF.

A few counts support this clone. The chain has TRBV28 and TRBJ1-5; possibly TRBD1 for D (5 bases). The CDR3 totals 16 residues. Germline CDR1 and CDR2: MDHEN and SYDVKM. V dropped 5 bases and J dropped 6 bases, with 20 bases sitting between them. The CDR3 loop reads CASSTSGQGWFQPQHF. The DNA of the CDR3 is TGTGCCAGCAGTACCTCAGGCCAGGGCTGGTTTCAGCCCCAGCATTTT.